These 20 T cell receptor beta chains were sequenced from one sample in a study of Ad26.COV2.S vaccination and SARS-CoV-2 variants. This sample's treatment: approximately 18 received Ad26.COV2.S at low or high dose, single or two shots; roughly five received placebo; per-sample allocation not given. The study sampled participants on day 63 after the first vaccine or placebo injection. Data came from immunoSEQ multiplex PCR; TCRdb stores just in-frame clones and leaves some out. The table records around 300,000 clones, around 88% of them present only once. Sequences were derived from peripheral blood, sampled in a trial of Ad26.COV2.S vaccine versus placebo. The receptors here all came from a person between 18 and 60 years old who received the Ad26.COV2.S COVID-19 vaccine or a placebo.

This chain's CDR3 is CASSPLVGAQGREQYF. The CDR3 nucleotides read TGCGCCAGCAGCCCTCTGGTGGGGGCCCAAGGGAGGGAGCAGTACTTC. The chain couples TRBV5-1 to TRBJ2-7; D may match TRBD1 or TRBD2 (6 bases each). The CDR3 has 16 residues. Deletions cut 4 bases from V and 7 bases from J, with 24 bases between. Per the germline V gene, CDR1 is SGHRS and CDR2 is YFSETQ.

The rearrangement joins TRBV7-2 to TRBJ2-2; TRBD2 matches at 8 bases. J lost 1 base, V lost 10 bases, and 11 bases had no gene match. This CDR3 is 16 amino acids long. Per the germline V gene, CDR1 is SGHTA and CDR2 is FQGNSA. DNA of the CDR3: TGTGCCACCCACGGGGGGGCTAACATGAACACCGGGGAGCTGTTTTTT. As protein: CATHGGANMNTGELFF.

V and J are TRBV6-5 and TRBJ1-4, with 8 positions matching TRBD1. CDR3 length: 15 residues. V was pared by 6 bases and J by 10 bases, with 13 bases of the junction left unmatched. Germline assignment: CDR1 MNHEY and CDR2 SVGAGI. This chain's CDR3 is CASRSDRVQSGKLFF. CDR3 DNA sequence: TGTGCCAGCAGGTCGGACAGGGTACAATCCGGAAAACTGTTTTTT.

The rearrangement uses TRBV12-3 or TRBV12-4 and TRBJ2-7, with a tentative D call TRBD2 (5 bases). The V end lost 2 bases, the J end lost 1 base, and 6 bases lay between the germline ends. The CDR3 is made up of 13 amino acids. The CDR3 DNA sequence: TGTGCCAGCAGTTTAAGACTATCCTACGAGCAGTACTTC. Protein sequence: CASSLRLSYEQYF.

V gene TRBV5-4 combines with J gene TRBJ2-3; TRBD2 agrees at 13 bases. Germline assignment: CDR1 SGHNT and CDR2 YYREEE (reference sequence). There are 17 residues in the CDR3. J was trimmed by 2 bases and V by 4 bases; bases with no gene match: 7. This CDR3 is CASSHPGLAGSTDTQYF. The CDR3 coding sequence is TGTGCCAGCAGCCATCCGGGACTAGCGGGATCCACAGATACGCAGTATTTT. Using reference TRBV5-4 and TRBJ2-3 for the parts outside the CDR3, the full variable domain is ETGVTQSPTHLIKTRGQQVTLRCSSQSGHNTVSWYQQALGQGPQFIFQYYREEENGRGNFPPRFSGLQFPNYSSELNVNALELDDSALYLCASSHPGLAGSTDTQYFGPGTRLTVL.

This sequence joins TRBV29-1 and TRBJ2-2, with D uncertain. Germline assignment: CDR1 SQVTM and CDR2 ANQGSEA. The V and J ends lost 6 bases and 4 bases respectively, with 6 bases between them. The CDR3 is made up of 11 amino acids. The CDR3 region has the DNA TGCAGCGTGGGTGGCACCGGGGAGCTGTTTTTT. Translation gives CSVGGTGELFF.

The rearrangement uses TRBV10-1 and TRBJ2-1; 8 positions agree with TRBD2. CDR3 length equals 16 residues. Germline-derived CDR1 and CDR2 are WNHNN and SYGVQD (reference sequence). V was pared by 8 bases and J by 5 bases, with 14 bases of the junction left unmatched. The CDR3 is CASALSPGLGDNEQFF. CDR3 in DNA: TGCGCCAGCGCACTGTCACCGGGACTAGGAGACAATGAGCAGTTCTTC.

The V gene is TRBV7-9, the J gene TRBJ2-5; 8 positions match TRBD1. Germline V gives CDR1 SEHNR, CDR2 FQNEAQ (reference sequence). The trim removed 5 bases at V and 5 bases at J, leaving 10 bases unmatched. This CDR3 spans 15 amino acids. CDR3 loop: CASSTGQGPGETQYF. Here the CDR3 DNA reads TGTGCCAGCAGCACTGGACAGGGACCCGGGGAGACCCAGTACTTC.

The chain links TRBV4-2 to TRBJ2-3; 16 bases map to TRBD2. Germline V gives CDR1 LGHNA, CDR2 YNFKEQ. The CDR3 spans 21 residues. V lost 1 base and J lost 6; bases outside the gene matches: 16. CDR3: CASSQVLPGTSGGAKADTQYF. The CDR3 DNA reads TGTGCCAGCAGCCAAGTCCTACCCGGGACTAGCGGGGGGGCAAAGGCTGATACGCAGTATTTT.

This rearrangement joins TRBV5-4 to TRBJ1-1; D unclear. V lost 0 bases and J lost 5, with 5 bases in between. CDR3 length: 12 residues. CDR1 is SGHNT, CDR2 YYREEE, per germline (reference sequence). The CDR3 loop is CASSLVRTEAFF. DNA of the CDR3: TGTGCCAGCAGCTTGGTGAGAACTGAAGCTTTCTTT.

The chain couples TRBV24-1 to TRBJ2-1; 9 nucleotides align to TRBD2. Germline values: CDR1 KGHDR, CDR2 SFDVKD. The CDR3 loop spans 15 amino acids. J gave up 3 bases and V 3 bases, and 2 bases lay outside the gene matches. The CDR3 loop is CATSDRLAVYNEQFF. The CDR3 nucleotides are TGTGCCACCAGTGATCGACTAGCGGTCTACAATGAGCAGTTCTTC.

In DNA form, the CDR3 reads TGTGCCAGCAGCCAGGGGGCCGGAACCTACGAGCAGTACTTC. This gives the protein CASSQGAGTYEQYF. The rearrangement uses TRBV7-2 and TRBJ2-7; 8 nucleotides align to TRBD1. The ends lost 5 bases at V and 2 bases at J; junction bases unmatched: 5. There are 14 residues in the CDR3. Germline values: CDR1 SGHTA, CDR2 FQGNSA. Full variable domain (outside the CDR3, taken from reference TRBV7-2 and TRBJ2-7): GAGVSQSPSNKVTEKGKDVELRCDPISGHTALYWYRQSLGQGLEFLIYFQGNSAPDKSGLPSDRFSAERTGGSVSTLTIQRTQQEDSAVYLCASSQGAGTYEQYFGPGTRLTVT.

The chain uses TRBV4-1 and TRBJ1-1, with D possibly matching TRBD1 (5 bases). Deletions cut 0 bases from V and 3 bases from J, with 11 bases between. Germline V gene sequence: CDR1 MGHRA, CDR2 YSYEKL. This CDR3 has 15 residues. The CDR3 region is CASSQDWRGDTEAFF. CDR3 coding DNA: TGCGCCAGCAGCCAAGATTGGCGAGGGGACACTGAAGCTTTCTTT.

The rearrangement uses TRBV4-1 and TRBJ2-1; 8 bases agree with TRBD2. The V and J ends lost 4 bases and 8 bases, in that order; junction bases with no gene match: 7. The CDR3 loop spans 14 amino acids. Germline CDR1 reads MGHRA; CDR2 reads YSYEKL. The DNA of the CDR3 is TGCGCCAGCAGCCCCGGGACTAGTCGATATGAGCAGTTCTTC. It yields the protein CASSPGTSRYEQFF.

DNA of the CDR3: TGTGCCATCAGTGAGTGGACATCTCAAGAGACCCAGTACTTC. Translated: CAISEWTSQETQYF. V is TRBV10-3 and J is TRBJ2-5; a weak D match, TRBD1 (5 bases). The CDR3 runs 14 residues. Germline V gene lookup returns CDR1 ENHRY and CDR2 SYGVKD. Deletions cut 1 base from V and 2 bases from J, with 8 bases between.

The rearrangement uses TRBV24-1 and TRBJ2-1; no firm D call. There are 21 residues in the CDR3. Germline assignment: CDR1 KGHDR and CDR2 SFDVKD. V was cut by 0 bases and J by 7 bases, with 30 bases left in between. CDR3 in DNA: TGTGCCACCAGTGATTTGCAAGACCCGGTTCCCCTCGGACCTCATGGGAATGAGCAGTTCTTC. It encodes CATSDLQDPVPLGPHGNEQFF.

The chain couples TRBV5-5 to TRBJ2-7; no definite D call. The CDR3 runs to 16 residues. From germline, CDR1 is SGHKS and CDR2 YYEKEE (reference sequence). Trimming shortened V by 2 bases and J by 8 bases, and 23 bases separated the two germline ends. Here the CDR3 reads CASSLSYQGRTEKQYF. CDR3 coding DNA: TGTGCCAGCAGCTTAAGCTACCAAGGGCGGACCGAGAAGCAGTACTTC.

This clone was observed once. The V call is TRBV7-2, the J call TRBJ2-2, with 14 bases identical to TRBD2. J gave up 7 bases and V 1 base, and 5 bases lay outside the gene matches. Germline CDR1 and CDR2: SGHTA and FQGNSA. The CDR3 runs 17 residues. The CDR3, as DNA: TGTGCCAGCAGCTTAGAAGGGACTAGCGGGGGTGGCGGGGAGCTGTTTTTT. Translation gives CASSLEGTSGGGGELFF.

The chain is built from TRBV7-8 and TRBJ2-1; D gene unclear. The CDR3 loop spans 13 amino acids. V lost 1 base, J lost 8 bases, and 9 bases lay in between. Germline values: CDR1 SGHVS, CDR2 FQNEAQ. The DNA of the CDR3 is TGTGCCAGCAGCTTAGGGCCGGCCGATGAGCAGTTCTTC. Residues: CASSLGPADEQFF. Looking up the rest from reference TRBV7-8 and TRBJ2-1 gives the full variable domain: GAGVSQSPRYKVAKRGQDVALRCDPISGHVSLFWYQQALGQGPEFLTYFQNEAQLDKSGLPSDRFFAERPEGSVSTLKIQRTQQEDSAVYLCASSLGPADEQFFGPGTRLTVL.

This chain uses TRBV27 with TRBJ1-4; the match to TRBD1 covers 11 bases. Per the germline V gene, CDR1 is MNHEY and CDR2 is SMNVEV (reference sequence). The trim removed 4 bases at V and 10 bases at J, leaving 8 bases unmatched. CDR3 length equals 15 residues. The CDR3 protein is CASSSAGTGGLKLFF. Here the CDR3 DNA reads TGTGCCAGCAGTTCCGCCGGGACAGGGGGTTTAAAACTGTTTTTT.